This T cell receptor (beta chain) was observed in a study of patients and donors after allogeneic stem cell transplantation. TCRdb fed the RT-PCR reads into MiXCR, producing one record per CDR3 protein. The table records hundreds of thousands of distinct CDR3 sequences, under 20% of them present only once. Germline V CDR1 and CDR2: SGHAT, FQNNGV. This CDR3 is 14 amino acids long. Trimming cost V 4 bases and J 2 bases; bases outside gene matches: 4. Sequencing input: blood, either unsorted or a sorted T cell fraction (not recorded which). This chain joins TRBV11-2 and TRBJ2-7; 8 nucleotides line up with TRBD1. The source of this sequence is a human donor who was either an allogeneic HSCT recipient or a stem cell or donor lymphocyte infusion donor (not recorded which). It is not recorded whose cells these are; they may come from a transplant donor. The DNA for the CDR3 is TGTGCCAGCAGCTGGACAGGGAATCCCTACGAGCAGTACTTC. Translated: CASSWTGNPYEQYF.